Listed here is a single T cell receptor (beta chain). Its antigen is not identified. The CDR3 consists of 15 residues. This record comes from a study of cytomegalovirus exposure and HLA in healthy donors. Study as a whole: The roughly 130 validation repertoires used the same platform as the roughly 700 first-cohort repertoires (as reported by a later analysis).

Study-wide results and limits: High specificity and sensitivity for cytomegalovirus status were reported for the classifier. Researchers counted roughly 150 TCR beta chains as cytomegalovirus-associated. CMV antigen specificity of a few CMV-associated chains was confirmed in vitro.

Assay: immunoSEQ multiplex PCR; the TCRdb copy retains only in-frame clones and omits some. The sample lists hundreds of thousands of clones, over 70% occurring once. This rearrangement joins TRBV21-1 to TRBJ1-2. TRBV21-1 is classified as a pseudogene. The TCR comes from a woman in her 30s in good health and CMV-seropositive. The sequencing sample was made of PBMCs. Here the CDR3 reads CASSKARGSAYGYTF. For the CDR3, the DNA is TGTGCCAGCAGCAAAGCCCGGGGTTCCGCCTATGGCTACACCTTC.